Below are 30 T cell receptor beta chains sequenced from a single sample in a study of control samples from healthy donors and cancer patients. The method was immunoSEQ multiplex PCR; TCRdb's version includes in-frame clones alone and lacks a portion of them. The repertoire holds about 190,000 clones, with about 89% as singletons. The sample taken for sequencing was blood. These receptors all stem from a man aged 25-45 years in good health.

The V and J genes are TRBV5-5 and TRBJ1-1; 7 bases align to TRBD1. The length of the CDR3 is 15 residues. The V segment lost 4 bases and the J segment 2 bases; nucleotides outside the gene matches: 8. CDR1 is SGHKS and CDR2 is YYEKEE in the germline V gene (reference sequence). The CDR3 DNA follows: TGTGCCAGCAGCACCTCCACAGGGGAAAACACTGAAGCTTTCTTT. Translation gives CASSTSTGENTEAFF.

The gene calls are TRBV24-1 and TRBJ1-4; D unclear. The CDR3 is 16 amino acids. Germline values: CDR1 KGHDR, CDR2 SFDVKD. V gave up 4 bases and J gave up 4 bases, with 15 bases separating them. CDR3 loop: CATSDPALDGNEKLFF. CDR3 nucleotide sequence: TGTGCCACCAGTGACCCTGCCCTCGACGGTAATGAAAAACTGTTTTTT.

This chain uses TRBV29-1 with TRBJ1-4, with 9 positions matching TRBD1. CDR3 length equals 14 residues. The germline V gene encodes CDR1 SQVTM and CDR2 ANQGSEA. V shed 7 bases, J shed 8 bases, and the junction held 11 bases outside the gene matches. The CDR3 protein is CSANPGTGSEKLFF. The CDR3 DNA sequence: TGCAGCGCGAATCCCGGGACAGGGTCGGAAAAACTGTTTTTT.

This clone has just a few counts. The gene calls are TRBV2 and TRBJ1-2; 7 positions match TRBD1. Germline V gives CDR1 SNHLY, CDR2 FYNNEI. The CDR3 totals 21 residues. Trimming at V came to 1 base and at J to 0 bases, leaving 20 bases not matched to a gene. CDR3: CASSEVSPQWGQGVPNYGYTF. The CDR3 region has the DNA TGTGCCAGCAGTGAAGTTTCCCCCCAATGGGGGCAGGGGGTTCCTAACTATGGCTACACCTTC.

A remark on this clone: Mismatch with germline at one junction end may stem from a read error. J is TRBJ1-5 and V is TRBV10-2; no clear D. The CDR3 consists of 12 residues. The germline V gene encodes CDR1 WSHSY and CDR2 SAAADI. This CDR3 is CASSESGKLRYF. The CDR3 region has the DNA TGCGCCAGCAGTGAGTCGGGGAAACTTAGATATTTT.

Only one count was recorded for this clone. Other DNA sequences in the sample encode the same CDR3. The chain employs TRBV6-5 and TRBJ1-5; tentatively, D is TRBD1 (5 bases). Trimming took off 9 bases at V and 6 bases at J, with 15 bases between the two ends. CDR3 length: 13 amino acids. Per germline, CDR1 MNHEY and CDR2 SVGAGI. In DNA, the CDR3 is TGTGCCAGTTCTTACGGGGCAAGTCAGCCCCAGCATTTT. It specifies CASSYGASQPQHF.

This chain connects TRBV3-1 (or the pseudogene TRBV3-2) to TRBJ1-6; D call uncertain. Trimming stripped 4 bases from V and 0 bases from J, with 7 bases between. Germline V lookup: CDR1 LGHDT, CDR2 YNNKEL (reference sequence). The CDR3 has 15 residues. DNA of the CDR3: TGTGCCAGCAGCCGTCGGGGCTCCTATAATTCACCCCTCCACTTT. Amino acid sequence: CASSRRGSYNSPLHF.

The V gene is TRBV6-1, the J gene TRBJ1-6; 8 bases agree with TRBD1. V lost 1 base and J lost 14; bases outside the gene matches: 7. The germline CDR1 and CDR2 sequences are MNHNS and SASEGT. This CDR3 spans 14 amino acids. The CDR3 nucleotides read TGTGCCAGCAGTGAAGGGACAGGGAGAGCCGCCCTCCACTTT. Its protein is CASSEGTGRAALHF.

This sequence joins TRBV20-1 and TRBJ1-2, with D perhaps matching TRBD1 (6 bases). This CDR3 is built from 11 residues. Germline V gene data show CDR1 as DFQATT and CDR2 as SNEGSKA (reference sequence). Trimming cost V 6 bases and J 4 bases, with 9 bases left between them. CDR3 DNA sequence: TGCAGTGCCGAGGGGGGCTATGGCTACACCTTC. Translated: CSAEGGYGYTF.

This chain connects TRBV13 to TRBJ2-7; 9 bases agree with TRBD1. V lost 5 bases to trimming and J lost 4 bases; unmatched junction nucleotides: 9. Looked up from germline, CDR1 is PRHDT and CDR2 is FYEKMQ (reference sequence). This CDR3 contains 15 residues. In DNA, the CDR3 is TGTGCCAGCAGCAGTGCTACAGGGGGCTGGTACGAGCAGTACTTC. It codes for CASSSATGGWYEQYF.

This chain links TRBV10-1 with TRBJ2-3, with 11 bases identical to TRBD1. CDR1 and CDR2 (germline): WNHNN, SYGVQD (reference sequence). V lost 5 bases to trimming and J lost 4 bases; unmatched junction nucleotides: 2. CDR3 length equals 14 residues. DNA of the CDR3: TGCGCCAGCAGTTCGGGACAGGGGGCAGATACGCAGTATTTT. This gives the protein CASSSGQGADTQYF.

This chain joins TRBV30 and TRBJ2-2; no reliable D call. The V end lost 2 bases, the J end lost 0 bases, and 4 bases lay between the germline ends. Germline assignment: CDR1 GTSNPN and CDR2 SVGIG (reference sequence). There are 13 residues in the CDR3. CDR3 residues: CAWSRPNTGELFF. The CDR3 DNA reads TGTGCCTGGAGTCGGCCGAACACCGGGGAGCTGTTTTTT.

DNA of the CDR3: TGTGCCAGCAGTCCGCCCCAACGCGGTGAGCAGTTCTTC. Translating gives CASSPPQRGEQFF. The V call is TRBV27, the J call TRBJ2-1, with D hard to call. The germline gives CDR1 MNHEY, CDR2 SMNVEV (reference sequence). The V gene lost 5 bases and the J gene lost 9 bases, with 14 bases spanning the gap. The length of the CDR3 is 13 residues.

The genes are TRBV5-1 and TRBJ2-6, with a weak D call TRBD1 (6 bases). V was pared by 4 bases and J by 1 base, with 15 bases between. Germline V gene data show CDR1 as SGHRS and CDR2 as YFSETQ. The CDR3 totals 17 residues. CDR3 in amino acids: CASSHQTTGSGANVLTF. As DNA, the CDR3 is TGCGCCAGCAGCCACCAAACGACAGGATCTGGGGCCAACGTCCTGACTTTC.

J is TRBJ1-3 and V is TRBV3-1 (or the pseudogene TRBV3-2); D perhaps matches TRBD1 (6 bases). The CDR3 is 17 residues long. V gave up 1 base and J gave up 2 bases, with 15 bases separating them. Germline values: CDR1 LGHDT, CDR2 YNNKEL (reference sequence). The CDR3 sequence is CASSQGPRAGAGNTIYF. The CDR3 DNA is TGTGCCAGCAGCCAAGGACCCCGCGCAGGGGCTGGAAACACCATATATTTT.

This rearrangement joins TRBV9 to TRBJ2-3; weak D call: TRBD1 (8 bases). V was trimmed by 2 bases and J by 5 bases, leaving 15 bases between them. The CDR3 is made up of 15 amino acids. The germline CDR1 and CDR2 sequences are SGDLS and YYNGEE. This chain's CDR3 is CASSVPGGGGDTQYF. CDR3 DNA: TGTGCCAGCAGCGTTCCAGGGGGCGGGGGAGATACGCAGTATTTT.

The chain combines TRBV12-5 with TRBJ2-7; 9 bases map to TRBD1. The CDR3 loop spans 14 amino acids. Trimming cost V 6 bases and J 7 bases; bases outside gene matches: 10. Germline values: CDR1 LGHNT, CDR2 FRNRAP. For the CDR3, the DNA is TGTGCTAGTGGCCGTCCCGGGACAGGGCGGGAGCAGTACTTC. This gives the protein CASGRPGTGREQYF.

V usage is TRBV5-5 and J usage is TRBJ1-1; D is perhaps TRBD1 (6 bases). CDR1 is SGHKS and CDR2 is YYEKEE in the germline V gene (reference sequence). V lost 3 bases, J lost 4 bases, and 13 bases lay in between. There are 14 residues in the CDR3. CDR3 sequence reads: CASSSTGRGTEAFF. The CDR3 coding sequence is TGTGCCAGCAGCTCAACAGGGAGGGGCACTGAAGCTTTCTTT.

The chain carries TRBV6-5 and TRBJ2-3, with TRBD2 identical over 8 bases. Germline V gives CDR1 MNHEY, CDR2 SVGAGI. Trimming at V came to 7 bases and at J to 2 bases, leaving 5 bases not matched to a gene. The CDR3 consists of 14 residues. The DNA for the CDR3 is TGTGCCAGCACACTAGCGGAAATCACAGATACGCAGTATTTT. It codes for CASTLAEITDTQYF.

The chain is built from TRBV4-1 and TRBJ2-2; D is ambiguous. Germline assignment: CDR1 MGHRA and CDR2 YSYEKL. V lost 0 bases and J lost 3, with 5 bases in between. The CDR3 is 14 amino acids. The CDR3 bases are TGCGCCAGCAGCCAAGACCCCTACACCGGGGAGCTGTTTTTT. It yields the protein CASSQDPYTGELFF.

The chain is built from TRBV6-1 and TRBJ2-4; no reliable D call. The germline V gene encodes CDR1 MNHNS and CDR2 SASEGT. This CDR3 has 14 amino acids. V gave up 3 bases and J gave up 6 bases, with 12 bases separating them. CDR3 residues: CASSDAFGLNIQYF. CDR3 DNA: TGTGCCAGCAGTGATGCTTTTGGGCTAAACATTCAGTACTTC.

V gene TRBV5-1 combines with J gene TRBJ2-2; D is unresolved. The CDR3 covers 15 residues. Germline CDR1 is SGHRS and CDR2 is YFSETQ. V dropped 4 bases and J dropped 2 bases, with 12 bases sitting between them. The DNA for the CDR3 is TGCGCCAGCAGCATAAGGTCAACAAACACCGGGGAGCTGTTTTTT. It yields the protein CASSIRSTNTGELFF.

This chain links TRBV6-1 with TRBJ2-7; weak D call: TRBD1 (6 bases). Deletions cut 2 bases from V and 1 base from J, with 6 bases between. This CDR3 has 13 amino acids. CDR1 is MNHNS, CDR2 SASEGT, per germline. CDR3 bases: TGTGCCAGCAGTGAAACAGGGTCCTACGAGCAGTACTTC. Its translation is CASSETGSYEQYF.

This clone has only one observation. This chain joins TRBV27 and TRBJ1-1; 9 bases line up with TRBD1. With V trimmed by 6 bases and J by 6 bases, 8 bases remained unmatched. The CDR3 consists of 14 residues. Germline CDR1 is MNHEY and CDR2 is SMNVEV (reference sequence). The CDR3: CASSSGQGLSEAFF. The CDR3 DNA is TGTGCCAGCAGCTCCGGACAGGGGCTGTCTGAAGCTTTCTTT.

The chain uses TRBV4-1 and TRBJ2-5; the D gene is possibly TRBD2 (5 bases). V lost 1 base, J lost 7 bases, and 13 bases lay in between. Germline values: CDR1 MGHRA, CDR2 YSYEKL. The CDR3 consists of 14 residues. The CDR3 DNA reads as TGCGCCAGCAGCCAAGCTCGTCCGGAGGCGACCCAGTACTTC. This sequence encodes CASSQARPEATQYF.

This clone was found a few times. V gene TRBV19 combines with J gene TRBJ2-3, with D uncertain. Germline V gives CDR1 LNHDA, CDR2 SQIVND (reference sequence). Trimming stripped 6 bases from V and 3 bases from J, with 16 bases between. This CDR3 comprises 15 residues. This chain's CDR3 is CASRANMKKTDTQYF. DNA of the CDR3: TGTGCCAGTAGGGCTAACATGAAAAAAACAGATACGCAGTATTTT.

This clone was detected once. The chain employs TRBV25-1 and TRBJ1-6; perhaps TRBD1 as D (5 bases). V lost 5 bases to trimming and J lost 5 bases, with 10 bases between them. The CDR3 length is 14 residues. Germline CDR1 MGHDK, CDR2 SYGVNS. The CDR3 DNA sequence: TGTGCCAGCAGTTTGCCAGGGAATAATTCACCCCTCCACTTT. Amino acid sequence: CASSLPGNNSPLHF. The variable domain in full, completed from reference TRBV25-1 and TRBJ1-6, reads EADIYQTPRYLVIGTGKKITLECSQTMGHDKMYWYQQDPGMELHLIHYSYGVNSTEKGDLSSESTVSRIRTEHFPLTLESARPSHTSQYLCASSLPGNNSPLHFGNGTRLTVT.

The chain carries TRBV18 and TRBJ1-3; D gene unclear. The germline V gene encodes CDR1 KGHSH and CDR2 LQKENI. V was pared by 0 bases and J by 4 bases, with 10 bases between. There are 15 residues in the CDR3. As DNA, the CDR3 is TGTGCCAGCTCACCACCAGAGGCTCTGGGAAACACCATATATTTT. This translates into CASSPPEALGNTIYF. Using reference TRBV18 and TRBJ1-3 for the parts outside the CDR3, the full variable domain is NAGVMQNPRHLVRRRGQEARLRCSPMKGHSHVYWYRQLPEEGLKFMVYLQKENIIDESGMPKERFSAEFPKEGPSILRIQQVVRGDSAAYFCASSPPEALGNTIYFGEGSWLTVV.

The V gene is TRBV24-1, the J gene TRBJ2-1; 9 nucleotides line up with TRBD2. Germline values: CDR1 KGHDR, CDR2 SFDVKD. Losses at the gene ends were 5 bases for V and 6 bases for J; bases not matched to a gene: 7. The CDR3 is 15 residues long. CDR3 protein: CATSVSIAGVNEQFF. As DNA, the CDR3 is TGTGCCACCAGTGTCTCCATAGCGGGGGTCAATGAGCAGTTCTTC.

V is TRBV3-1 (or the pseudogene TRBV3-2) and J is TRBJ1-2, with TRBD1 matching over 7 bases. This CDR3 comprises 14 residues. The ends lost 4 bases at V and 2 bases at J; junction bases unmatched: 4. Germline V gene data show CDR1 as LGHDT and CDR2 as YNNKEL (reference sequence). CDR3 nucleotide sequence: TGTGCCAGCAGCCGGACGACAGGGAACTATGGCTACACCTTC. This encodes CASSRTTGNYGYTF.